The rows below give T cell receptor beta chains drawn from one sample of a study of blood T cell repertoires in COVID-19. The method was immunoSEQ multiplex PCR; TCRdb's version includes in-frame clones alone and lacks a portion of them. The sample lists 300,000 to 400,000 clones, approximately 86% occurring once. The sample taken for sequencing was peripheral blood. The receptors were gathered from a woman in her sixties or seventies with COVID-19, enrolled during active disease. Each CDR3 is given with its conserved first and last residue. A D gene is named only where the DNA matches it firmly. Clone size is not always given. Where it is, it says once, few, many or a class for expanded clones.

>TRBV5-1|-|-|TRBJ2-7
TGCGCCAGCAGCTCCCAGGGCTACGAGCAGTACTTC
CASSSQGYEQYF
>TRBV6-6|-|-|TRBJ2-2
TGTGCCAGCAGTTCAGGGGTCTTCACCGGGGAGCTGTTTTTT
CASSSGVFTGELFF
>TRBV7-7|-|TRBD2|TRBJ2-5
TGTGCCAGCAGCTTAGTAGGGGGACTAGCGGAGACCCAGTACTTC
CASSLVGGLAETQYF
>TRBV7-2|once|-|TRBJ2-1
TGTGCCAGCAGCCCCCGACAGATCTACAATGAGCAGTTCTTC
CASSPRQIYNEQFF
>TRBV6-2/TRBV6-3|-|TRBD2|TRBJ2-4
TGTGCCAGCAGCCGACCGGGAGGAAAAAACATTCAGTACTTC
CASSRPGGKNIQYF
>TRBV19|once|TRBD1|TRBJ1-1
TGTGCCAGTAGTGTCGGACAGGGGAGTCCTGAAGCTTTCTTT
CASSVGQGSPEAFF
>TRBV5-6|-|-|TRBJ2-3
TGTGCCAGCAGCTTCGGTACAGATACGCAGTATTTT
CASSFGTDTQYF
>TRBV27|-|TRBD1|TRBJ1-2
TGTGCCAGCAGTTTATTGCACAGGGGGAACTATGGCTACACCTTC
CASSLLHRGNYGYTF
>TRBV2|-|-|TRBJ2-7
TGTGCCAGCGGAGTTCGGTTGAATGGAGTCGAGCAGTACTTC
CASGVRLNGVEQYF
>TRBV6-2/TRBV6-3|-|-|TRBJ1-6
TGTGCCAGCAGTGCACCGGAGGTGAGAGCACCCCTCCACTTT
CASSAPEVRAPLHF
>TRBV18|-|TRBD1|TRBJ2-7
TGTGCCAGCTCACCGAACAGGGGTGAGCAGTACTTC
CASSPNRGEQYF
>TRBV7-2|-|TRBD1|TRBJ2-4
TGTGCCAGCAGCTTGATGGGACAGGCCAGCAAAAACATTCAGTACTTC
CASSLMGQASKNIQYF
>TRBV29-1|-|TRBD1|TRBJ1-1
TGCAGCGTTGAGGGACAGGAGTACACTGAAGCTTTCTTT
CSVEGQEYTEAFF
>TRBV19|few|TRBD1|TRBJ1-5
TGTGCCAGTAGTCCCGGGACAGGGGGCCTCAATCAGCCCCAGCATTTT
CASSPGTGGLNQPQHF
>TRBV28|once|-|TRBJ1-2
TGTGCCAGCAGCCCAGCCGGGACATCTGGCTATGGCTACACCTTC
CASSPAGTSGYGYTF
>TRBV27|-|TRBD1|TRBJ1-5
TGTGCCAGCAGTTCATCTCCGACAGGGAGGAATCAGCCCCAGCATTTT
CASSSSPTGRNQPQHF
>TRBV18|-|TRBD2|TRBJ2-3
TGTGCCAGCTCACCATTTAACGGGGGGAGCACAGATACGCAGTATTTT
CASSPFNGGSTDTQYF
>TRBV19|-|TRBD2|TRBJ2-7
TGTGCCAGTAGTATAACGGGAGGGGAGCAGTACTTC
CASSITGGEQYF
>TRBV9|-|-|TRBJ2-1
TGTGCCAGCAGCGTAGAATGGGGCCACAATGAGCAGTTCTTC
CASSVEWGHNEQFF
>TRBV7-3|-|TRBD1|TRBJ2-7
TGTGCCAGCAGCTTAGGGACAGGGGTCTCCTACGAGCAGTACTTC
CASSLGTGVSYEQYF
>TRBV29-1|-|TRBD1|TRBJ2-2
TGCAGCGTGGCCGGGACAGCGAACACCGGGGAGCTGTTTTTT
CSVAGTANTGELFF
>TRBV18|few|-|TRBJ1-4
TGTGCCAGCTCACCTCCGGGAGATGCGGAAAAACTGTTTTTT
CASSPPGDAEKLFF
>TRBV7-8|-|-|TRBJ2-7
TGTGCCAGCTCCTGGACATCAACCTCCTACGAGCAGTACTTC
CASSWTSTSYEQYF
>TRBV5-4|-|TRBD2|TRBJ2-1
TGTGCCAGCAGCTTGGACAGCGGGGGGGCGGGTGAGCAGTTCTTC
CASSLDSGGAGEQFF
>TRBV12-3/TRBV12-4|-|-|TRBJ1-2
TGTGCCAGCAGGTCGGACAGCATCTATGGCTACACCTTC
CASRSDSIYGYTF
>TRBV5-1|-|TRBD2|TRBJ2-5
TGCGCCAGCAGCTTGGCCGCTAGCGGGGGGGAGACCCAGTACTTC
CASSLAASGGETQYF
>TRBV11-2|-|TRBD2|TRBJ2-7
TGTGCCAGCAGCCCGAGACTAGCGGGGGGCCAACTCTACGAGCAGTACTTC
CASSPRLAGGQLYEQYF
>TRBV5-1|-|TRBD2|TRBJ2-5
TGCGCCAGCAGCCCCCGACAGCGGGGACTCGAGACCCAGTACTTC
CASSPRQRGLETQYF
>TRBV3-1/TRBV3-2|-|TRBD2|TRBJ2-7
TGTGCCAGCAGCCCACAGTCAGGAGCGGGGTTCGACGAGCAGTACTTC
CASSPQSGAGFDEQYF
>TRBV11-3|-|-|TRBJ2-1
TGTGCCAGCAGCTTAGATCAAGTCTACGAGCAGTTCTTC
CASSLDQVYEQFF
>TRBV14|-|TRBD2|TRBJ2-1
TGTGCCAGCAGCCAATTGCTAGCGGGGAACTACAATGAGCAGTTCTTC
CASSQLLAGNYNEQFF
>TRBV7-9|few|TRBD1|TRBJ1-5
TGTGCCAGCAGCCCCGCAGGGGGTCAGCCCCAGCATTTT
CASSPAGGQPQHF
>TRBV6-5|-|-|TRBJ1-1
TGTGCCAGCACCGAGGCAGCGAACACTGAAGCTTTCTTT
CASTEAANTEAFF
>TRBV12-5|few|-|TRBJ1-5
TGTGCTAGTGGTTCCCCCAGTGCAGGGCCGTTTAGGCCCCAGCATTTT
CASGSPSAGPFRPQHF
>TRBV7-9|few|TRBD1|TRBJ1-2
TGTGCCAGCAGCCCCACAGGGGTCCGGCGTGGTGGCTACACCTTC
CASSPTGVRRGGYTF
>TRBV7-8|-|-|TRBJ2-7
TGTGCCAGCAGCCCTGGGCGTGCTTACGAGCAGTACTTC
CASSPGRAYEQYF
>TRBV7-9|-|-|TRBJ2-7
TGTGCCAGCAGTCTCGGACAGCCAGCCTCCTACGAGCAGTACTTC
CASSLGQPASYEQYF
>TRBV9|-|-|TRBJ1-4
TGTGCCAGCAGCGTAGGGGGCACTAATGAAAAACTGTTTTTT
CASSVGGTNEKLFF
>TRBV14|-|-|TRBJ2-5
TGTGCCAGCAGCCAAGAGAACTCCCAAGAGACCCAGTACTTC
CASSQENSQETQYF
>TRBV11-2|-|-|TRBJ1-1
TGTGCCAGCAGCACACAGACGAACACTGAAGCTTTCTTT
CASSTQTNTEAFF
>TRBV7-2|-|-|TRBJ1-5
TGTGCCAGCAGCTGGCAGGGGAATCAGCCCCAGCATTTT
CASSWQGNQPQHF
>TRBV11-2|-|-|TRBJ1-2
TGTGCCAGCAGCCCCCGCTTCAGGGAGGTAAACTATGGCTACACCTTC
CASSPRFREVNYGYTF
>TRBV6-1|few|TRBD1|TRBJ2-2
TGTGCCAGCAGTGAAGACAGGGGTGTCGGGGAGCTGTTTTTT
CASSEDRGVGELFF
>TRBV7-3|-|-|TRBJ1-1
TGTGCCAGCAGTCCCGTAGGGGTCACTGAAGCTTTCTTT
CASSPVGVTEAFF
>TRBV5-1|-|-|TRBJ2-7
TGCGCCAGCAGCACCCTACCAGCGGGTTCTTCCTACGAGCAGTACTTC
CASSTLPAGSSYEQYF
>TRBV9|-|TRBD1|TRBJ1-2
TGTGCCAGCAGCCTAAGGCCTACAGGGGGAAGCGGTGGCTACACCTTC
CASSLRPTGGSGGYTF
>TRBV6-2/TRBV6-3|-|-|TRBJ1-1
TGTGCCAGCAGTTACCCACCTCGGGGAGAGGAGACTGAAGCTTTCTTT
CASSYPPRGEETEAFF
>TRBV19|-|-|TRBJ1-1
TGTGCCAGTAGTATAGGGAAAAGGGGGATTCGCATGAACACTGAAGCTTTCTTT
CASSIGKRGIRMNTEAFF
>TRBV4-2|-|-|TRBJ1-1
TGTGCCAGCAGCCAAGATGCGGGCCGGAACACTGAAGCTTTCTTT
CASSQDAGRNTEAFF
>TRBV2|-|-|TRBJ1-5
TGTGCCAGCAGCCTGGACTCGGGGTACCTCAATCAGCCCCAGCATTTT
CASSLDSGYLNQPQHF
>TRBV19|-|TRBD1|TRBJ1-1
TGTGCCAGTAGTACCCGACAGGGAGTAAACACTGAAGCTTTCTTT
CASSTRQGVNTEAFF
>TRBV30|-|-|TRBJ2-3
TGTGCCTGGAGGCGGCCGGCCAGCACAGATACGCAGTATTTT
CAWRRPASTDTQYF